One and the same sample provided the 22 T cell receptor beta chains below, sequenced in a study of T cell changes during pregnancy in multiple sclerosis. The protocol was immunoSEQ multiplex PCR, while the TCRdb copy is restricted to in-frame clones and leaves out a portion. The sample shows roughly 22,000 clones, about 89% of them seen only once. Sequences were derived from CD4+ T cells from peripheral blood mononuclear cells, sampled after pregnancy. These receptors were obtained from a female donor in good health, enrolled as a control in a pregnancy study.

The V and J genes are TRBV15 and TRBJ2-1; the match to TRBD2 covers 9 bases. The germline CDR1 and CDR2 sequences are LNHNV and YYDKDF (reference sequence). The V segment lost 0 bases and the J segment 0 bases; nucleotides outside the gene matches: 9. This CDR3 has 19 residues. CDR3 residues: CATSRDGVSGSYSYNEQFF. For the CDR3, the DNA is TGTGCCACCAGCAGAGATGGGGTTAGCGGGAGTTACTCCTACAATGAGCAGTTCTTC. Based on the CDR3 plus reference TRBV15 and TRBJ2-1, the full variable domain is DAMVIQNPRYQVTQFGKPVTLSCSQTLNHNVMYWYQQKSSQAPKLLFHYYDKDFNNEADTPDNFQSRRPNTSFCFLDIRSPGLGDTAMYLCATSRDGVSGSYSYNEQFFGPGTRLTVL.

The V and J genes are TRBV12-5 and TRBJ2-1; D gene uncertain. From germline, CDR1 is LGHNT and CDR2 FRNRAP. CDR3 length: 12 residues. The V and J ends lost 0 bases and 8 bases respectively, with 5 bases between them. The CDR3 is CASGLVQDEQFF. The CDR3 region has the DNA TGTGCTAGTGGTTTGGTACAAGATGAGCAGTTCTTC.

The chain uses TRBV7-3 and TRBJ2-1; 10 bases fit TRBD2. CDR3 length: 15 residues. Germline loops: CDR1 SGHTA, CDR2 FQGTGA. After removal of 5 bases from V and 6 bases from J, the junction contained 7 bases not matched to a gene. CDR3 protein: CASSRQSGGVNEQFF. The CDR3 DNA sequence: TGTGCCAGCAGCCGACAAAGCGGGGGGGTCAATGAGCAGTTCTTC.

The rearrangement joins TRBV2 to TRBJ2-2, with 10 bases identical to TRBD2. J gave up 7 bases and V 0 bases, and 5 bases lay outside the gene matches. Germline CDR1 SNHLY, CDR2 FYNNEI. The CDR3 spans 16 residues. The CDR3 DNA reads TGTGCCAGCAGTGAAGCTCCTAGCGGGGGTGGCGGGGAGCTGTTTTTT. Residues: CASSEAPSGGGGELFF.

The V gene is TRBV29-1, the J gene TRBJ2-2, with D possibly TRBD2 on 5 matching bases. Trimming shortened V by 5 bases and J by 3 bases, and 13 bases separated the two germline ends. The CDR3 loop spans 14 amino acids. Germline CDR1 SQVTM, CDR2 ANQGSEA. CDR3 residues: CSVRGGSDTGELFF. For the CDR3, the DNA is TGCAGCGTTCGAGGCGGGTCAGACACCGGGGAGCTGTTTTTT.

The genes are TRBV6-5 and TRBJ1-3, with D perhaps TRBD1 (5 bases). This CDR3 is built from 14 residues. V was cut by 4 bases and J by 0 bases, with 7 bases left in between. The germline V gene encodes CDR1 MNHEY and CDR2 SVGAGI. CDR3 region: CASSSGRSGNTIYF. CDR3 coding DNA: TGTGCCAGCAGTTCAGGGCGCTCTGGAAACACCATATATTTT.

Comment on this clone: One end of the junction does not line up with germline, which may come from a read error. CDR3 sequence: CASSQDLRMGDF. The CDR3, as DNA: TGTGCCAGCAGCCAAGATCTCCGGATGGGAGACTTC. The chain carries TRBV4-2 and TRBJ2-7; tentative D call: TRBD2 (5 bases). The CDR3 length is 12 residues. The V gene's germline CDR1 is LGHNA and CDR2 YNFKEQ.

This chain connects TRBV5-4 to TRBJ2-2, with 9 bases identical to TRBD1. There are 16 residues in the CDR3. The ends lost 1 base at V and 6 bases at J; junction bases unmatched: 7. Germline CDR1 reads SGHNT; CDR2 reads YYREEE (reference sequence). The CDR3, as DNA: TGTGCCAGCAGCTTGAGAGGACAGGGGTCGCCCGGGGAGCTGTTTTTT. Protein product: CASSLRGQGSPGELFF.

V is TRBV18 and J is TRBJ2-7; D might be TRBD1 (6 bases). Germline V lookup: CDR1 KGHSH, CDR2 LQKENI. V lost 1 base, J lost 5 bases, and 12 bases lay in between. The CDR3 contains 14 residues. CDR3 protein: CASSPRQGPDEQYF. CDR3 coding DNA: TGTGCCAGCTCACCACGGCAGGGGCCAGACGAGCAGTACTTC.

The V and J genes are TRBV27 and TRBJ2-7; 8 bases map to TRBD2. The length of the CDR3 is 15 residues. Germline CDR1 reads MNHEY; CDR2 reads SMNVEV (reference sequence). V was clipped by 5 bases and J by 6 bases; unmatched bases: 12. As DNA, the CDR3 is TGTGCCAGCAGTCGGGCGCCGGGAGGGCCTGGCGAGCAGTACTTC. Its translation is CASSRAPGGPGEQYF.

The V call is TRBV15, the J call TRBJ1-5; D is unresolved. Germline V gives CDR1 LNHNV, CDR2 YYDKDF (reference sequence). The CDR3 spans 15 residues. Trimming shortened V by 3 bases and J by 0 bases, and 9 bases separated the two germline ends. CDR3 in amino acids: CATSREQYSNQPQHF. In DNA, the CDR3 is TGTGCCACCAGCAGGGAACAGTATAGCAATCAGCCCCAGCATTTT.

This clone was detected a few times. The CDR3 DNA is TGTGCCAGCAGTTACAGGGTTGACACTGAAGCTTTCTTT. Translation: CASSYRVDTEAFF. The chain uses TRBV27 and TRBJ1-1; possible D gene TRBD1, 6 bases. The CDR3 is 13 amino acids. CDR1 is MNHEY, CDR2 SMNVEV, per germline (reference sequence). V dropped 4 bases and J dropped 3 bases, with 9 bases sitting between them.

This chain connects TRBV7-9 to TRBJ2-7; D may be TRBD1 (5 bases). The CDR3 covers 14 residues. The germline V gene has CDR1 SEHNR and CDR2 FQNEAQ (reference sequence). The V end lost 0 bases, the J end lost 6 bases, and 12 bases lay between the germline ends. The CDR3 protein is CASSLASQGSEQYF. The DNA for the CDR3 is TGTGCCAGCAGCTTAGCATCGCAGGGTTCCGAGCAGTACTTC. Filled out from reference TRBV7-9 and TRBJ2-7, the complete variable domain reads DTGVSQNPRHKITKRGQNVTFRCDPISEHNRLYWYRQTLGQGPEFLTYFQNEAQLEKSRLLSDRFSAERPKGSFSTLEIQRTEQGDSAMYLCASSLASQGSEQYFGPGTRLTVT.

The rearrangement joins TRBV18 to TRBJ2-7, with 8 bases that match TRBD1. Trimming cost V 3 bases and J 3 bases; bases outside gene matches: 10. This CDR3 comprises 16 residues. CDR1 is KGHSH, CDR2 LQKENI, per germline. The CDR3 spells CASSPPRQGLIYEQYF. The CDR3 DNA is TGTGCCAGCTCACCCCCCAGACAGGGGCTAATCTACGAGCAGTACTTC.

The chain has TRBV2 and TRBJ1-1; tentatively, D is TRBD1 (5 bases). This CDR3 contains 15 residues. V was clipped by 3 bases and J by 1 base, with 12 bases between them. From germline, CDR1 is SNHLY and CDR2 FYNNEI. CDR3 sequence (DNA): TGTGCCAGCAGTGAGGGGGGGTTAGGGAACACTGAAGCTTTCTTT. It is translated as CASSEGGLGNTEAFF.

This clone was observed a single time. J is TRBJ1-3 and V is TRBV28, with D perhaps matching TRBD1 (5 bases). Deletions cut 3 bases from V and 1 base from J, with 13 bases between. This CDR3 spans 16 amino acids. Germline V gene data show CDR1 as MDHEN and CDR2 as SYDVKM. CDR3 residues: CASSFTGEASGNTIYF. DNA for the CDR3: TGTGCCAGCAGTTTTACAGGCGAGGCGTCTGGAAACACCATATATTTT.

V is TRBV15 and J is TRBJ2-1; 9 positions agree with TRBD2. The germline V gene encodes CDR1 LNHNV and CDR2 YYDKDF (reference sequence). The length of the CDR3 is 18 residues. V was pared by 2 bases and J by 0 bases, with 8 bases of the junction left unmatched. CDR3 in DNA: TGTGCCACCAGCAGAAAGCGGGAGGCCTTTGGCTCCTACAATGAGCAGTTCTTC. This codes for CATSRKREAFGSYNEQFF.

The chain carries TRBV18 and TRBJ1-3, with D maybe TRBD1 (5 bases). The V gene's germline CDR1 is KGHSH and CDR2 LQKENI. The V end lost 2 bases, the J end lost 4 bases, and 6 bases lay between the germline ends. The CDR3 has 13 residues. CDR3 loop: CASSPRTGNTIYF. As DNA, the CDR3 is TGTGCCAGCTCACCAAGGACAGGAAACACCATATATTTT.

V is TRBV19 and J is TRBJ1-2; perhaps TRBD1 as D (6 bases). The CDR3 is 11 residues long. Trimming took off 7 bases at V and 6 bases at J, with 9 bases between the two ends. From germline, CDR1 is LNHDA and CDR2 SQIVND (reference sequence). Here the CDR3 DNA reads TGTGCCAGTACAGGGGAGCATGGCTACACCTTC. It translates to CASTGEHGYTF.

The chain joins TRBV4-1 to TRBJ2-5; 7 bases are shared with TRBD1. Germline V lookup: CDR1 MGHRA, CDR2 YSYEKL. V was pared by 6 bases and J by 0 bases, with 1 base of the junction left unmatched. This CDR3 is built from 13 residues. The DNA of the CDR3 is TGCGCCAGCAGAGGGGGCAACCAAGAGACCCAGTACTTC. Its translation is CASRGGNQETQYF.

CDR3 residues: CAWSSGNSNQPQHF. CDR3 coding DNA: TGTGCCTGGAGTTCGGGTAATAGCAATCAGCCCCAGCATTTT. The gene calls are TRBV30 and TRBJ1-5; D is undetermined. CDR1 and CDR2 (germline): GTSNPN, SVGIG (reference sequence). The CDR3 is made up of 14 amino acids. Trimming cost V 2 bases and J 0 bases, with 8 bases left between them.

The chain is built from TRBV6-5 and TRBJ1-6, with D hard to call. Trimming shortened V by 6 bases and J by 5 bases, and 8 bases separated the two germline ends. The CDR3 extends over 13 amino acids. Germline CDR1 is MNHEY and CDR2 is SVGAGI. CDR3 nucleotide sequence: TGTGCCAGCAGCTCCCTAAATAATTCACCCCTCCACTTT. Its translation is CASSSLNNSPLHF.